Below, 7 T cell receptor beta chains from the same sample are listed, as sequenced in a study of CD8 T cells in Susac syndrome. RNA, at about 0.45 to 1 ug, was reverse transcribed with random hexamers. MiXCR, applied by TCRdb to the immunoSEQ multiplex PCR reads, yields one record per CDR3 protein. The top ten hold about 0.21% of the sample, which has 160,000 or so distinct CDR3 sequences, roughly 94% seen once. Specimen: CD8+ T cells from PBMCs. These receptors were obtained from a human donor with multiple sclerosis.

CDR3 sequence: CASSDLRGSSYNEQFF. DNA of the CDR3: TGTGCCAGCAGTGATCTTAGGGGAAGCTCCTACAATGAGCAGTTCTTC. The rearrangement uses TRBV6-4 and TRBJ2-1; D possibly corresponds to TRBD1 (5 bases). The germline CDR1 and CDR2 sequences are MRHNA and SNTAGT. Trimming took 3 bases from V and 0 from J, leaving 12 bases between them. The CDR3 has 16 amino acids.

This chain connects TRBV12-3 or TRBV12-4 to TRBJ1-1; D not resolved. This CDR3 is built from 12 residues. V was pared by 6 bases and J by 3 bases, with 8 bases between. The CDR3 region is CASRQWDTEAFF. Written as DNA, the CDR3 is TGTGCCAGCAGACAATGGGACACTGAAGCTTTCTTT.

This clonotype was seen only once. Here the CDR3 DNA reads TGCGCCAGCAGTGAAGGGGGCTACGAGCAGTACTTC. Its translation: CASSEGGYEQYF. V is TRBV10-1 and J is TRBJ2-7; D is possibly TRBD1 (6 bases). Germline CDR1 and CDR2: WNHNN and SYGVQD (reference sequence). The V gene lost 3 bases and the J gene lost 3 bases, with 6 bases spanning the gap. CDR3 length: 12 amino acids.

The chain carries TRBV7-2 and TRBJ1-1; no definite D call. This CDR3 is 13 amino acids long. The germline CDR1 and CDR2 sequences are SGHTA and FQGNSA. The germline V and J ends were trimmed by 2 bases and 4 bases, with 8 bases remaining between them. CDR3 sequence: CASSLRDSTEAFF. As DNA, the CDR3 is TGTGCCAGCAGCTTACGGGATTCCACTGAAGCTTTCTTT. Filled out from reference TRBV7-2 and TRBJ1-1, the complete variable domain reads GAGVSQSPSNKVTEKGKDVELRCDPISGHTALYWYRQSLGQGLEFLIYFQGNSAPDKSGLPSDRFSAERTGGSVSTLTIQRTQQEDSAVYLCASSLRDSTEAFFGQGTRLTVV.

The chain joins TRBV7-9 to TRBJ2-7; D call uncertain. The CDR3 is made up of 16 amino acids. Between the trimmed V and J ends, which lost 5 bases and 4 bases, there was a span of 21 bases. Germline V lookup: CDR1 SEHNR, CDR2 FQNEAQ (reference sequence). CDR3 nucleotides: TGTGCCAGCAGCCTAACGACACCGTCCAAGAAATACGAGCAGTACTTC. It specifies CASSLTTPSKKYEQYF.

The CDR3 protein is CASSEGGRLEAFF. CDR3 nucleotide sequence: TGTGCCAGCAGTGAGGGAGGGCGCCTTGAAGCTTTCTTT. The rearrangement joins TRBV6-1 to TRBJ1-1; D gene unclear. The CDR3 extends over 13 amino acids. The germline CDR1 and CDR2 sequences are MNHNS and SASEGT. The V end lost 3 bases, the J end lost 7 bases, and 12 bases lay between the germline ends.

This chain connects TRBV27 to TRBJ1-6; D possibly corresponds to TRBD1 (6 bases). The CDR3 runs 15 residues. Germline CDR1 reads MNHEY; CDR2 reads SMNVEV (reference sequence). Trimming took off 2 bases at V and 5 bases at J, with 10 bases between the two ends. Here the CDR3 reads CASSLGGRNNSPLHF. As DNA, the CDR3 is TGTGCCAGCAGTTTAGGGGGCAGGAATAATTCACCCCTCCACTTT.